The sequence of this TCR beta chain was determined in a study of T cell responses to AZD1222 COVID-19 vaccine. Study conclusions and caveats: Repertoire samples came only from after the peak T cell response. At study baseline, merely six AZD1222 recipients were seropositive.

Assay used: immunoSEQ multiplex PCR; TCRdb lists only in-frame clones, some missing. The table includes about 140,000 clones, around 93% detected once. Of note for this clone: Its matching antigen is unknown. One end of the junction fails to match germline, which may point to a read error.

Per the germline V gene, CDR1 is SGHTA and CDR2 is FQGNSA. CDR3 size: 16 residues. Material: peripheral blood, obtained on day 0 of AZD1222 vaccination. The rearrangement links TRBV7-2 to TRBJ2-3; 14 nucleotides align to TRBD2. The TCR sequence derives from an adult in good health. In DNA form, the CDR3 reads TGTGCCAGCAGCTGGACTAGCGGGGGGCTCACATATACGCAGTATTTT. This gives the protein CASSWTSGGLTYTQYF.